What follows are 5 T cell receptor beta chains derived from one specimen sequenced in a study of CD8 T cells in ankylosing spondylitis. TCRdb fed the 5' RACE reads into MiXCR, producing one record per CDR3 protein. The table shows approximately 540,000 distinct CDR3 sequences, with about 12% occurring only once. These TCRs' antigens remain unknown. Broader study findings: Blood of patients with ankylosing spondylitis appeared to be characterized by a TCR beta motif of eight highly homologous variants.

The sample taken for sequencing was blood, either unsorted or a sorted T cell fraction (not recorded which). The receptors were gathered from a male donor with ankylosing spondylitis.

This clonotype was seen a few times. The chain has TRBV25-1 and TRBJ2-2; the match to TRBD1 covers 9 bases. V trimming: 6 bases; J trimming: 4 bases; junction bases outside the gene matches: 6. This CDR3 comprises 15 residues. Germline CDR1 reads MGHDK; CDR2 reads SYGVNS. The CDR3 here is CASRGDRAVTGELFF. Written as DNA, the CDR3 is TGTGCCAGCAGGGGGGACAGGGCGGTCACCGGGGAGCTGTTTTTT.

In its sample, this clonotype was seen a few times. The rearrangement joins TRBV5-1 to TRBJ2-5; TRBD2 matches 14 bases. This CDR3 spans 16 amino acids. The germline CDR1 and CDR2 sequences are SGHRS and YFSETQ. J was trimmed by 1 base and V by 4 bases; bases with no gene match: 3. The CDR3 here is CASSLTSGRAQETQYF. CDR3 DNA: TGCGCCAGCAGCCTGACTAGCGGGAGGGCCCAAGAGACCCAGTACTTC.

V and J are TRBV5-1 and TRBJ1-1; D is uncertain. Germline V lookup: CDR1 SGHRS, CDR2 YFSETQ. The V end lost 8 bases, the J end lost 3 bases, and 14 bases lay between the germline ends. This CDR3 is 13 amino acids long. The CDR3 DNA sequence: TGCGCCAGTATCGGAGGCGGATACACTGAAGCTTTCTTT. Protein product: CASIGGGYTEAFF.

This chain joins TRBV7-9 and TRBJ2-1, with D perhaps matching TRBD1 (8 bases). Germline values: CDR1 SEHNR, CDR2 FQNEAQ (reference sequence). V was trimmed by 5 bases and J by 9 bases, leaving 14 bases between them. The CDR3 is made up of 13 amino acids. The CDR3 nucleotides read TGTGCCAGCAGCCTACAGGGGGGGTTTGAGCAGTTCTTC. Protein product: CASSLQGGFEQFF.

The chain couples TRBV20-1 to TRBJ1-5, with a tentative D call TRBD1 (5 bases). The CDR3 runs 13 residues. CDR1 DFQATT and CDR2 SNEGSKA come from the germline V gene (reference sequence). V was cut by 6 bases and J by 3 bases, with 12 bases left in between. The CDR3, as DNA: TGCAGTGCGGGGCAGGCTCACAATCAGCCCCAGCATTTT. As protein: CSAGQAHNQPQHF.